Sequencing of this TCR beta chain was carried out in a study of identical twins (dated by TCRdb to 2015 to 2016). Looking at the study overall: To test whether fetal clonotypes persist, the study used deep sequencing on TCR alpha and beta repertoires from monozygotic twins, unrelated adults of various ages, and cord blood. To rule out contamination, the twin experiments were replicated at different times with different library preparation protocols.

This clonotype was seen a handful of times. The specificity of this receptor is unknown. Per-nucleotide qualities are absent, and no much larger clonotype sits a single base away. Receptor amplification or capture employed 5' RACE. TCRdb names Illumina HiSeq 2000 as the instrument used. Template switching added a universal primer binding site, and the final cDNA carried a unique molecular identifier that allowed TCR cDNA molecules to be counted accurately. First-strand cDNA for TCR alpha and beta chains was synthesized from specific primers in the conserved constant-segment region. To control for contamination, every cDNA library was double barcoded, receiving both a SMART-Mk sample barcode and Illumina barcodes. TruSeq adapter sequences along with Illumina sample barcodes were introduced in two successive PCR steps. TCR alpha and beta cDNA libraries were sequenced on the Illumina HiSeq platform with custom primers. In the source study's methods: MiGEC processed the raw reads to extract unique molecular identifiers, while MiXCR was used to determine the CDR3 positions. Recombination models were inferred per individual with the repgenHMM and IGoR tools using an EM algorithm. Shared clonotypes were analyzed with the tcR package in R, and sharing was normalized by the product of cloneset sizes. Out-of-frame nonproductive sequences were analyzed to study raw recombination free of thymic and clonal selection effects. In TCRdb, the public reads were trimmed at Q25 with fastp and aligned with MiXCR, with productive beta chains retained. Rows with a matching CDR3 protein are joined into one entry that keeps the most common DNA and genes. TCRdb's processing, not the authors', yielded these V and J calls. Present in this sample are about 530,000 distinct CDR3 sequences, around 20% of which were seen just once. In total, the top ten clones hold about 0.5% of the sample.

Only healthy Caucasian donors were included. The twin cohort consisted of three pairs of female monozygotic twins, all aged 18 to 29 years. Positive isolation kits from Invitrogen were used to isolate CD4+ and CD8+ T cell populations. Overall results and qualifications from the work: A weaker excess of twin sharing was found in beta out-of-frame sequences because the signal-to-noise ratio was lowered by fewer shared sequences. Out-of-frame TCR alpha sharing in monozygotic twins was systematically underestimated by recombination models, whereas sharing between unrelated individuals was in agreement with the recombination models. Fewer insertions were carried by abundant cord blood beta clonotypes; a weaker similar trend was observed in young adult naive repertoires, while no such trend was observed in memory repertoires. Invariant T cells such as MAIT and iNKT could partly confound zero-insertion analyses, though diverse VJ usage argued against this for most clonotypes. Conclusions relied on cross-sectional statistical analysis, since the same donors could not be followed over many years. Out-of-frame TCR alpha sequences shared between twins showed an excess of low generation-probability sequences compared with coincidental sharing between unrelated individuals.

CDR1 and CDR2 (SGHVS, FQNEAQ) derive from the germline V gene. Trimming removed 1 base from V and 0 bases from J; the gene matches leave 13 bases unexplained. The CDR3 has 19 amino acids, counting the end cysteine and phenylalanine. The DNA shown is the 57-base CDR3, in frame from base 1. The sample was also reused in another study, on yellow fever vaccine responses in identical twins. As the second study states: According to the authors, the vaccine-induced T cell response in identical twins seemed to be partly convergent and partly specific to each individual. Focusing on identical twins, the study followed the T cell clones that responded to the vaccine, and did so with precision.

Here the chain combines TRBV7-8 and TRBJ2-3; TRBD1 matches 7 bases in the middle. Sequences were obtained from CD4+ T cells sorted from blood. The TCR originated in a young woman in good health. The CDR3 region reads CASSLGVLRGPFSTDTQYF. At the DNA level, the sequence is TGTGCCAGCAGCTTAGGGGTCTTGAGGGGGCCATTTAGCACAGATACGCAGTATTTT.